One T cell receptor (beta chain) is described in this entry. Its antigen is not known. Constant-segment primers and 5'RACE yielded cDNA libraries for TCR alpha and TCR beta, each carrying sample barcodes and UMIs. One entry per CDR3 protein results from TCRdb running MiXCR on the 5' RACE reads. The data contain 250,000 to 350,000 distinct CDR3 sequences, less than 20% of them seen just once; the ten biggest clones take up 22%. These data are taken from a study of T-cell memory formation after mild COVID-19. Whole-study context: Clustering of TCRs was largely donor specific. Whole-study findings and limits: CD4+ contracting clones were found mainly in CM and EM, and CD8+ ones in EMRA. SARS-CoV-2 specificity of second-wave clones peaking day 37 was unconfirmed.

Germline CDR1 SEHNR, CDR2 FQNEAQ (reference sequence). Trimming took 5 bases from V and 9 from J; bases not matched to a gene: 12. The CDR3 contains 14 residues. The genes are TRBV7-9 and TRBJ1-1; TRBD1 matches 7 bases. The TCR sequence derives from a man aged 18 to 29 who had mild COVID-19 (a few samples of this study predate the infection). Cell type and time point are not known. The specimen was PBMCs or a T cell subset sorted from them (not recorded which). DNA for the CDR3: TGTGCCAGCAGCCGCAGCGACCCGACAGGGAAAGCTTTCTTT. It yields the protein CASSRSDPTGKAFF.